This T cell receptor (beta chain) was identified during a study of blood T cell repertoires in COVID-19. Turning to the study itself: T cells, B-cell-depleted T cells, or PBMCs supplied cDNA or gDNA.

This clone was picked up one time. In the original processing: Reference gene primers were amplified, and this amplification served to estimate nucleated cell counts. Profiling relied on immunoSEQ multiplex PCR, and the TCRdb table lists in-frame clones only, not all of them. V and J calls and clone size are as listed in that table; D and trimming were resolved from the DNA. In the table there are fewer than 35,000 clones, approximately 90% of which are singletons. What was sequenced was peripheral blood. This receptor was taken from a human donor in a cohort sampled during active COVID-19.

Here the CDR3 reads CASSPGQEGGSGANVLTF. As DNA, the CDR3 is TGTGCCAGCAGCCCCGGACAGGAGGGGGGTTCTGGGGCCAACGTCCTGACTTTC. This chain connects TRBV7-9 to TRBJ2-6; tentative D call: TRBD1 (7 bases). Trimming took off 5 bases at V and 1 base at J, with 18 bases between the two ends. CDR3 size: 18 residues. The V gene's germline CDR1 is SEHNR and CDR2 FQNEAQ (reference sequence).